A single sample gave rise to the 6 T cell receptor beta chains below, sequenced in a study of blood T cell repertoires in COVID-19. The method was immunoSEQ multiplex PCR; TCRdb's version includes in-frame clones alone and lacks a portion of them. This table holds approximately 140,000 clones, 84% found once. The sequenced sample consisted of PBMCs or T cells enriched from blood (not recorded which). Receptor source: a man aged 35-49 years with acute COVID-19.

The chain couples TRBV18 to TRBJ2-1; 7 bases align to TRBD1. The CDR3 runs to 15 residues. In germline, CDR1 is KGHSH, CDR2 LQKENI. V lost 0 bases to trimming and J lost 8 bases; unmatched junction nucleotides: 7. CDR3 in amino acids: CASSPPGGPSDEQFF. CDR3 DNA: TGTGCCAGCTCACCACCAGGGGGCCCCTCGGATGAGCAGTTCTTC.

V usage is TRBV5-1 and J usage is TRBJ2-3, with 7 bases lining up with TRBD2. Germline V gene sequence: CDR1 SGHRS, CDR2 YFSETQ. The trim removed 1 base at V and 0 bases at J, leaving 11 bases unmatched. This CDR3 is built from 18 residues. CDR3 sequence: CASSLRRLAEASTDTQYF. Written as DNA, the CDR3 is TGCGCCAGCAGCTTGAGAAGGCTAGCGGAGGCTAGCACAGATACGCAGTATTTT.

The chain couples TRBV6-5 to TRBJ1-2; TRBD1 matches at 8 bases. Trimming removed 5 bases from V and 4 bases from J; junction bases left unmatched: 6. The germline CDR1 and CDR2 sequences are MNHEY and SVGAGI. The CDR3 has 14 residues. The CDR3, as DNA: TGTGCCAGCAGTACGACAGGGGAAGGCTATGGCTACACCTTC. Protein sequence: CASSTTGEGYGYTF.

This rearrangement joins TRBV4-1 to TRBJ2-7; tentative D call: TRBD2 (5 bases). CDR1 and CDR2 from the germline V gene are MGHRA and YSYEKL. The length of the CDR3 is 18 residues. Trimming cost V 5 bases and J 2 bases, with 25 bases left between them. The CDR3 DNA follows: TGCGCCAGCAGCAAAGCCGGGGTCGGAGGTCGAGACCCCTACGAGCAGTACTTC. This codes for CASSKAGVGGRDPYEQYF.

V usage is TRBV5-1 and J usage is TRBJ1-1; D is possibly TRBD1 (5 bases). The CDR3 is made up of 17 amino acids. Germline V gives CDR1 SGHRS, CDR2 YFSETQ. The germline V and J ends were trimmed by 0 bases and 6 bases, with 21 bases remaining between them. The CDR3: CASSLVSSGVSSSEAFF. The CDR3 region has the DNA TGCGCCAGCAGCTTGGTGTCTTCGGGGGTCTCAAGTTCTGAAGCTTTCTTT.

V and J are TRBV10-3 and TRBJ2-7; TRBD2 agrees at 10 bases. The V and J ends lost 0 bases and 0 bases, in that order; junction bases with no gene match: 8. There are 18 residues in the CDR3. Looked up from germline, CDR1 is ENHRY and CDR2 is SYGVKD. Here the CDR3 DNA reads TGTGCCATCAGTGAGTCGGTAGCGGGGGGCTTAATCTCCTACGAGCAGTACTTC. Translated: CAISESVAGGLISYEQYF.